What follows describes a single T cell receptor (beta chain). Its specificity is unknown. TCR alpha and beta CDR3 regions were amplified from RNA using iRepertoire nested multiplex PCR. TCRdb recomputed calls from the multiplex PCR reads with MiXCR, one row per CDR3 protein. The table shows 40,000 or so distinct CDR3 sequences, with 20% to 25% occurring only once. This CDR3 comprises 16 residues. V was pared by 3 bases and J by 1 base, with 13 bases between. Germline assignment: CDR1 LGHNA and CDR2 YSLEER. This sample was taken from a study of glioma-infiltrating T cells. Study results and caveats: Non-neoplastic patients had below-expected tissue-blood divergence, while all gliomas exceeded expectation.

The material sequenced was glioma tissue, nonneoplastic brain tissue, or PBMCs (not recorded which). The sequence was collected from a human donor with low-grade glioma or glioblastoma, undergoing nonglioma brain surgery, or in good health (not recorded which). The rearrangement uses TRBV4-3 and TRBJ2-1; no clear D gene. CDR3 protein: CASSQALGESYNEQFF. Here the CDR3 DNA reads TGCGCCAGCAGCCAGGCACTCGGAGAATCCTACAATGAGCAGTTCTTC.